Listed here are 28 T cell receptor beta chains from one sample, sequenced in a study of T-cell memory formation after mild COVID-19 (dated by TCRdb to the early 2020s). Libraries were built with 5' RACE. Sequenced on an Illumina NovaSeq 6000. TCRdb handled the public reads itself, with Q25 trimming in fastp and clone calling in MiXCR, and kept productive beta chains. Each entry is one CDR3 protein sequence, shown with its most common DNA and genes. Across this sample there are some 120,000 distinct CDR3 sequences, with about a sixth seen only once. 4.5% to 6.5% of the sample lies in the top ten. Material for sequencing was PBMCs or a T cell subset sorted from them (not recorded which). The receptors derive from a young man who had mild COVID-19 (a few samples of this study predate the infection). The sample titles of this study are shuffled in the database, so cell type and time point are left out; the donor was told from shared clones.

This clonotype was counted between two and nine times. The gene calls are TRBV7-8 and TRBJ1-1, with TRBD1 matching 9 bases. V lost 1 base, J lost 11 bases, and 14 bases stayed unmatched. The CDR3 is 16 amino acids. Germline loops: CDR1 SGHVS, CDR2 FQNEAQ. The CDR3 loop is CASSLGLDRGAPAAFF. CDR3 DNA: TGTGCCAGCAGCTTAGGCCTGGACAGGGGCGCCCCGGCGGCTTTCTTT.

This clonotype was counted a few times. The J gene is TRBJ2-5, the V gene TRBV5-1; D is uncertain. The CDR3 extends over 13 amino acids. The germline V gene has CDR1 SGHRS and CDR2 YFSETQ. The V end was cut by 3 bases, the J end by 3 bases, with 9 bases between. The CDR3 bases are TGCGCCAGCAGCTCCTGGCCAAAAGAGACCCAGTACTTC. Encoded protein: CASSSWPKETQYF.

CDR3 residues: CASSYRVGTDTQYF. The CDR3 DNA sequence: TGTGCCAGCAGTTACAGGGTGGGGACAGATACGCAGTATTTT. J is TRBJ2-3 and V is TRBV12-3 or TRBV12-4; TRBD1 might be the D (6 bases). Trimming took 4 bases from V and 3 from J, leaving 11 bases between them. The CDR3 contains 14 residues.

The rearrangement uses TRBV6-5 and TRBJ2-7; D is ambiguous. Per the germline V gene, CDR1 is MNHEY and CDR2 is SVGAGI. Between the trimmed V and J ends, which lost 8 bases and 0 bases, there was a span of 14 bases. CDR3 size: 14 residues. In nucleotides, the CDR3 is TGTGCCAGCTTCCCGATAGGTAGCTCCTACGAGCAGTACGTC. Protein: CASFPIGSSYEQYV.

Turning to this clonotype: The junction differs from germline at one of its ends, possibly a read error. The V and J genes are TRBV5-1 and TRBJ2-1; D may be TRBD1 (6 bases). The CDR3 spans 15 residues. Germline V gene data show CDR1 as SGHRS and CDR2 as YFSETQ. As DNA, the CDR3 is TGCGCCAGCAGCATTACAGGGCTCACCTACAATGAGCAGTTATTC. Translation: CASSITGLTYNEQLF.

The chain is built from TRBV4-2 and TRBJ2-1; weak D call: TRBD1 (6 bases). Trimming took off 1 base at V and 2 bases at J, with 24 bases between the two ends. Germline assignment: CDR1 LGHNA and CDR2 YNFKEQ. The CDR3 sequence is 20 residues long. The CDR3: CASSQGLFSRGKGAYNEQFF. Written as DNA, the CDR3 is TGTGCCAGCAGCCAAGGGTTGTTCAGTAGGGGGAAAGGGGCCTACAATGAGCAGTTCTTC.

This clonotype showed up just a few times. The chain carries TRBV10-3 and TRBJ2-5; 7 nucleotides match TRBD2. Looked up from germline, CDR1 is ENHRY and CDR2 is SYGVKD. CDR3 length equals 16 residues. Trimming at V came to 3 bases and at J to 0 bases, leaving 7 bases not matched to a gene. The CDR3 coding sequence is TGTGCCATCAGTGAACGGATGGGGGGGTACCAAGAGACCCAGTACTTC. This sequence encodes CAISERMGGYQETQYF.

This clonotype came up a few times. The V gene is TRBV27, the J gene TRBJ2-5; D possibly corresponds to TRBD1 (6 bases). The CDR3 extends over 16 amino acids. Trimming removed 0 bases at V and 3 bases at J, with 14 bases between. Germline CDR1 reads MNHEY; CDR2 reads SMNVEV (reference sequence). The CDR3 is CASSLSRARGEETQYF. The CDR3 DNA is TGTGCCAGCAGTTTATCGAGGGCCAGGGGAGAAGAGACCCAGTACTTC.

The rearrangement links TRBV11-1 to TRBJ1-2; D gene uncertain. The CDR3 has 12 residues. The V gene lost 4 bases and the J gene lost 5 bases, with 8 bases spanning the gap. Germline loops: CDR1 SGHAT, CDR2 FQDESV (reference sequence). The CDR3 DNA is TGTGCCAGCAGCTCCTACGAATATGGCTACACCTTC. Translated, it gives CASSSYEYGYTF.

This clonotype has more than one count but fewer than ten. V is TRBV5-1 and J is TRBJ2-5; D is unclear. This CDR3 is built from 15 residues. Germline V CDR1 and CDR2: SGHRS, YFSETQ. V shed 4 bases and J shed 2 bases, with 15 bases lying between them. This CDR3 is CASSPARSSQETQYF. The CDR3 DNA reads TGCGCCAGCAGCCCCGCCCGGTCGTCTCAAGAGACCCAGTACTTC.

This clonotype was seen repeatedly, ten times or more. The chain uses TRBV6-5 and TRBJ2-1; D may be TRBD1 (6 bases). The V gene lost 0 bases and the J gene lost 9 bases, with 15 bases spanning the gap. The CDR3 is made up of 15 amino acids. Germline-derived CDR1 and CDR2 are MNHEY and SVGAGI. The CDR3 reads CASSYSLQGPAEQFF. In DNA, the CDR3 is TGTGCCAGCAGTTACTCTCTACAGGGCCCCGCTGAGCAGTTCTTC.

V and J are TRBV20-1 and TRBJ1-1; possibly TRBD1 for D (6 bases). The CDR3 contains 12 residues. Trimming pared 7 bases from V and 5 bases from J, leaving 14 bases between. Germline lookup yields CDR1 DFQATT and CDR2 SNEGSKA (reference sequence). CDR3 in amino acids: CSVSSDRTEAFF. In nucleotides, the CDR3 is TGCAGTGTATCCTCAGACAGGACTGAAGCTTTCTTT.

A few counts support this clonotype. V gene TRBV3-1 combines with J gene TRBJ2-3; unclear D gene. Germline V gene lookup returns CDR1 LGHDT and CDR2 YNNKEL (reference sequence). Trimming took off 2 bases at V and 2 bases at J, with 8 bases between the two ends. The CDR3 runs 14 residues. DNA for the CDR3: TGTGCCAGCAGCCAACGGTCAACCACAGATACGCAGTATTTT. Its protein product is CASSQRSTTDTQYF.

This clonotype has a count of ten or more. This chain joins TRBV2 and TRBJ2-7; D is unclear. The germline V gene has CDR1 SNHLY and CDR2 FYNNEI. The CDR3 has 12 residues. Trimming stripped 6 bases from V and 6 bases from J, with 12 bases between. The CDR3 loop is CASRDPRFEQYF. CDR3 coding DNA: TGTGCCAGCAGGGACCCCCGGTTCGAGCAGTACTTC. The full variable domain, rest sourced from reference TRBV2 and TRBJ2-7, is EPEVTQTPSHQVTQMGQEVILRCVPISNHLYFYWYRQILGQKVEFLVSFYNNEISEKSEIFDDQFSVERPDGSNFTLKIRSTKLEDSAMYFCASRDPRFEQYFGPGTRLTVT.

This clonotype turned up a few times. The J gene is TRBJ2-1, the V gene TRBV5-1, with 15 bases that match TRBD2. In germline, CDR1 is SGHRS, CDR2 YFSETQ. V lost 4 bases to trimming and J lost 6 bases; unmatched junction nucleotides: 2. The CDR3 loop spans 15 amino acids. The DNA for the CDR3 is TGCGCCAGCAGCGGGACTAGCGGGGGGCTCAATGAGCAGTTCTTC. This encodes CASSGTSGGLNEQFF. Combining the CDR3 with reference TRBV5-1 and TRBJ2-1 gives the whole variable domain KAGVTQTPRYLIKTRGQQVTLSCSPISGHRSVSWYQQTPGQGLQFLFEYFSETQRNKGNFPGRFSGRQFSNSRSEMNVSTLELGDSALYLCASSGTSGGLNEQFFGPGTRLTVL.

This clonotype was detected a few times. This chain joins TRBV20-1 and TRBJ1-1; no clear D. From germline, CDR1 is DFQATT and CDR2 SNEGSKA (reference sequence). V lost 3 bases to trimming and J lost 5 bases, with 4 bases between them. This CDR3 is 10 amino acids long. For the CDR3, the DNA is TGCAGTGCTAGGCGGACTGAAGCTTTCTTT. This codes for CSARRTEAFF.

This clonotype has ten or more counts. The V gene is TRBV5-6, the J gene TRBJ2-1; TRBD2 matches 7 bases. The CDR3 is 12 residues long. CDR1 and CDR2 from the germline V gene are SGHDT and YYEEEE. Trimming cost V 0 bases and J 9 bases; bases outside gene matches: 0. The CDR3 DNA is TGTGCCAGCAGCTTGGCGGGGGGTGAGCAGTTCTTC. This encodes CASSLAGGEQFF.

This clonotype was detected a few times. The V gene is TRBV29-1, the J gene TRBJ1-2; 8 nucleotides align to TRBD1. Losses at the gene ends were 4 bases for V and 7 bases for J; bases not matched to a gene: 8. Germline assignment: CDR1 SQVTM and CDR2 ANQGSEA. This CDR3 is built from 13 residues. The CDR3 spells CSVANAGGSGYTF. The DNA for the CDR3 is TGCAGCGTTGCAAATGCAGGGGGCAGTGGCTACACCTTC.

This clonotype was seen repeatedly, ten times or more. The rearrangement uses TRBV7-2 and TRBJ2-7, with D unclear. CDR1 is SGHTA, CDR2 FQGNSA, per germline. The CDR3 extends over 13 amino acids. Trimming cost V 6 bases and J 2 bases, with 11 bases left between them. The CDR3 is CASRGRAPYEQYF. In nucleotides, the CDR3 is TGTGCCAGCAGAGGTCGGGCACCCTACGAGCAGTACTTC. Filled out from reference TRBV7-2 and TRBJ2-7, the complete variable domain reads GAGVSQSPSNKVTEKGKDVELRCDPISGHTALYWYRQSLGQGLEFLIYFQGNSAPDKSGLPSDRFSAERTGGSVSTLTIQRTQQEDSAVYLCASRGRAPYEQYFGPGTRLTVT.

The gene calls are TRBV27 and TRBJ1-3; D is uncertain. The germline V gene encodes CDR1 MNHEY and CDR2 SMNVEV (reference sequence). V was cut by 6 bases and J by 2 bases, with 11 bases left in between. This CDR3 is built from 14 residues. CDR3 in DNA: TGTGCCAGCAGATTGGACGGGACTGGAAACACCATATATTTT. It codes for CASRLDGTGNTIYF.

This clonotype was picked up a small number of times. V is TRBV5-1 and J is TRBJ1-2; 8 bases are a match to TRBD1. This CDR3 is 15 amino acids long. V shed 0 bases, J shed 3 bases, and the junction held 4 bases outside the gene matches. Germline loops: CDR1 SGHRS, CDR2 YFSETQ. CDR3 residues: CASSLEGQGDYGYTF. CDR3 DNA sequence: TGCGCCAGCAGCTTGGAAGGACAGGGAGACTATGGCTACACCTTC.

The CDR3 sequence: CATSAKGEGAEAFF. CDR3 in DNA: TGTGCCACCAGTGCCAAGGGGGAGGGAGCTGAAGCTTTCTTT. This chain joins TRBV24-1 and TRBJ1-1; D perhaps matches TRBD1 (6 bases). This CDR3 is 14 amino acids long. V gave up 5 bases and J gave up 6 bases, with 15 bases separating them. Germline CDR1 is KGHDR and CDR2 is SFDVKD.

This clonotype has only a few counts. The CDR3 coding sequence is TGCGCCAGCAGCCCCGGCGGGGGGCGGTCGGGCTACAATGAGCAGTTCTTC. Encoded protein: CASSPGGGRSGYNEQFF. This chain joins TRBV5-1 and TRBJ2-1, with 8 bases that match TRBD2. The trim removed 4 bases at V and 3 bases at J, leaving 12 bases unmatched. The CDR3 is made up of 17 amino acids. Germline assignment: CDR1 SGHRS and CDR2 YFSETQ.

This clonotype was picked up a small number of times. The chain has TRBV5-1 and TRBJ2-5; 10 bases are a match to TRBD2. This CDR3 comprises 16 residues. Germline V gene data show CDR1 as SGHRS and CDR2 as YFSETQ. V was pared by 0 bases and J by 5 bases, with 7 bases of the junction left unmatched. Written as DNA, the CDR3 is TGCGCCAGCAGCTTGGACCTAGCGGGGGTAGGGGAGACCCAGTACTTC. It translates to CASSLDLAGVGETQYF.

This clonotype came up a few times. This rearrangement joins TRBV18 to TRBJ2-3; D is undetermined. The CDR3 length is 12 residues. Trimming took 3 bases from V and 4 from J, leaving 5 bases between them. The germline gives CDR1 KGHSH, CDR2 LQKENI. The CDR3 sequence is CASSPAPDTQYF. In DNA form, the CDR3 reads TGTGCCAGCTCACCCGCCCCAGATACGCAGTATTTT. Complete variable domain (other parts from reference TRBV18 and TRBJ2-3): NAGVMQNPRHLVRRRGQEARLRCSPMKGHSHVYWYRQLPEEGLKFMVYLQKENIIDESGMPKERFSAEFPKEGPSILRIQQVVRGDSAAYFCASSPAPDTQYFGPGTRLTVL.

CDR3 bases: TGTGCCAGCAGCTTGGGGACTAGCGCCACAGATACGCAGTATTTT. Translating it yields CASSLGTSATDTQYF. The chain uses TRBV7-2 and TRBJ2-3; the match to TRBD2 covers 10 bases. The V segment lost 3 bases and the J segment 2 bases; nucleotides outside the gene matches: 2. This CDR3 spans 15 amino acids. Germline assignment: CDR1 SGHTA and CDR2 FQGNSA.

This chain links TRBV6-1 with TRBJ1-5, with D possibly being TRBD1 (5 bases). V was trimmed by 4 bases and J by 4 bases, leaving 11 bases between them. Germline V gives CDR1 MNHNS, CDR2 SASEGT. The CDR3 is 14 amino acids. In DNA form, the CDR3 reads TGTGCCAGCAGTGGGGGGTTCTCTAATCAGCCCCAGCATTTT. Translation gives CASSGGFSNQPQHF.

There are many counts of this clonotype. This sequence joins TRBV10-3 and TRBJ2-5; D not resolved. Trimming removed 4 bases from V and 2 bases from J, with 11 bases in between. CDR3 size: 14 residues. Germline CDR1 and CDR2: ENHRY and SYGVKD. CDR3 DNA: TGTGCCATCAGTGCGTCCGGCAGGCAAGAGACCCAGTACTTC. It yields the protein CAISASGRQETQYF.